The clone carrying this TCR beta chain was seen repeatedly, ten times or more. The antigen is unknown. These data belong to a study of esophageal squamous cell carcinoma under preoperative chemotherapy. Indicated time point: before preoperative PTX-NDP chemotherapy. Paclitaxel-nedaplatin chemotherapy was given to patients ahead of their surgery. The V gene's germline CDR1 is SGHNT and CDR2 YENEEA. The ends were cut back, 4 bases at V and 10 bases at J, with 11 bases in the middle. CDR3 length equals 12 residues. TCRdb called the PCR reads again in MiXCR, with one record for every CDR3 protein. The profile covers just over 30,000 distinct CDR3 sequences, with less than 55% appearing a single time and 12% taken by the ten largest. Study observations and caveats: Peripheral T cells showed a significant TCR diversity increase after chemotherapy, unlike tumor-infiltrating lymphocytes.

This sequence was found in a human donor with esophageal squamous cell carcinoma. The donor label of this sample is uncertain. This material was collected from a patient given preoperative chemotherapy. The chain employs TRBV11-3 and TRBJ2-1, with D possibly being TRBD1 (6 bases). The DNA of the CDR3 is TGTGCCAGCAGCTCGACAGGAGACGAGCAGTTCTTC. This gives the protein CASSSTGDEQFF.